This T cell receptor beta chain stems from a study of cytomegalovirus exposure and HLA in healthy donors. Whole-study context: Researchers found that roughly 81% of just under 400 genotyped donors fell within the Caucasian-associated ancestry cluster.

Amplification used 60 Vbeta primers and 13 Jbeta primers. Sequenced by immunoSEQ multiplex PCR; TCRdb stores in-frame clones only, minus some. The data hold 250,000 or so clones, with 81% observed a single time. Study-level points and caveats: As a later analysis revealed, the rate of TCR association differed by HLA locus, with DRB1 most and HLA-C fewest.

The CDR3 runs 17 residues. From germline, CDR1 is SGHRS and CDR2 YFSETQ. Trimming cost V 6 bases and J 6 bases; bases outside gene matches: 14. On this clone: The target antigen is unknown.

This TCR came from an older woman in good health and CMV-seropositive. Specimen: PBMCs. This chain joins TRBV5-1 and TRBJ2-3; the match to TRBD2 covers 12 bases. CDR3 amino acids: CASTLRGTSGPRDTQYF. For the CDR3, the DNA is TGCGCCAGCACCCTCAGGGGGACTAGCGGGCCAAGGGATACGCAGTATTTT.